Sequencing of this T cell receptor (beta chain) was carried out in a study of T-cell reconstitution after alpha-beta-depleted transplantation in children. Study results and limitations: One year after transplant, T-cell counts and diversity came mostly from newly produced T cells. After transplant, at about two months, alpha-beta T cells were reportedly derived from several hundred expanded graft clones. Surviving recipient T cells and thymic progenitors underlay high day-60 TCRbeta diversity in some patients.

Germline lookup yields CDR1 LNHDA and CDR2 SQIVND (reference sequence). The V and J ends lost 4 bases and 2 bases respectively, with 6 bases between them. The CDR3 spans 14 residues. Unique molecular identifiers were incorporated when the TCRbeta library was constructed. Each CDR3 protein gets one entry after TCRdb re-called the PCR reads with MiXCR. Here the sample spans about 980,000 distinct CDR3 sequences, around 30% being singletons. In regard to this clonotype: Its specificity is unknown.

Sequences were derived from PBMCs, mostly from graft donor cells, sampled 360 days after TCRalphabeta/CD19-depleted stem cell transplant. The rearrangement links TRBV19 to TRBJ2-6; the D gene is possibly TRBD2 (6 bases). The TCR sequence derives from a boy in the first two years of life who had a stem cell transplant for SCID, so the T cells may come from the graft donor. The CDR3 loop reads CASSTGAGANVLTF. CDR3 bases: TGTGCCAGTAGTACGGGGGCTGGGGCCAACGTCCTGACTTTC.